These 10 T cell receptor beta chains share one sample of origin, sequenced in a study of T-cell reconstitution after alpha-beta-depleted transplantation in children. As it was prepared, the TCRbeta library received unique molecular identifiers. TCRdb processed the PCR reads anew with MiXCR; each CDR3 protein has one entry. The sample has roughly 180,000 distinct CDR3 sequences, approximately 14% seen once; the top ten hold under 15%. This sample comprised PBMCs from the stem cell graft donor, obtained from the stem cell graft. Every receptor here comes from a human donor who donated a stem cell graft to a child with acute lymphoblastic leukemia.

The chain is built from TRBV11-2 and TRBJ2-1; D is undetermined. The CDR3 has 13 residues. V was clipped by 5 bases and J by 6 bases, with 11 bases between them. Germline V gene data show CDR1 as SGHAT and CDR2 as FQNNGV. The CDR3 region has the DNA TGTGCCAGCAGCCCTCCGGCAGGCAATGAGCAGTTCTTC. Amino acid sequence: CASSPPAGNEQFF.

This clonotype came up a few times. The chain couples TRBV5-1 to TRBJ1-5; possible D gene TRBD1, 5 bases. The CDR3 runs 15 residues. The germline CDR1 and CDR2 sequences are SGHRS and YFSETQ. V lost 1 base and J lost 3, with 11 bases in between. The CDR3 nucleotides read TGCGCCAGCAGCTTGTGGGGGGGACCCAATCAGCCCCAGCATTTT. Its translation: CASSLWGGPNQPQHF.

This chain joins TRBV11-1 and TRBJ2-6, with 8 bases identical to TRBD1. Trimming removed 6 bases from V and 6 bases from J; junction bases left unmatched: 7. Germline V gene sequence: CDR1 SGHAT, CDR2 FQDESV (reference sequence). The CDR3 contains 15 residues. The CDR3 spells CASRGDRGEANVLTF. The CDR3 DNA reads TGTGCCAGCAGGGGTGACAGGGGTGAGGCCAACGTCCTGACTTTC. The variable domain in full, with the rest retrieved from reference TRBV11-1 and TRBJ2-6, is EAEVAQSPRYKITEKSQAVAFWCDPISGHATLYWYRQILGQGPELLVQFQDESVVDDSQLPKDRFSAERLKGVDSTLKIQPAELGDSAMYLCASRGDRGEANVLTFGAGSRLTVL.

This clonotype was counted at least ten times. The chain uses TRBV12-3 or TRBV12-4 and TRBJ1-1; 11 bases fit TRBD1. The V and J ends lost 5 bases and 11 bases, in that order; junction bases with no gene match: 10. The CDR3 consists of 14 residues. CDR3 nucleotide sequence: TGTGCCAGCAGTCCGGGACAGGGGGTGGGGTATGCTTTCTTT. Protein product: CASSPGQGVGYAFF.

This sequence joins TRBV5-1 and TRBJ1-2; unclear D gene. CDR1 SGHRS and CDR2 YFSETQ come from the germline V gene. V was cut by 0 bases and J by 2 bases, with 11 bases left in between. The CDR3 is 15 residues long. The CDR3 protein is CASSLDVVGNYGYTF. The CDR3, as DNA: TGCGCCAGCAGCTTGGACGTTGTAGGAAACTATGGCTACACCTTC.

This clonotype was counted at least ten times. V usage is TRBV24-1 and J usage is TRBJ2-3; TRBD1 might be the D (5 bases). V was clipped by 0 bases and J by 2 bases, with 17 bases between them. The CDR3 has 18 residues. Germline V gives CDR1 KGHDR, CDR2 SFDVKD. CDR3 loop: CATSDLSPGKPYTDTQYF. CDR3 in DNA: TGTGCCACCAGTGATTTGTCACCAGGGAAGCCTTACACAGATACGCAGTATTTT.

The CDR3 DNA is TGTGCCAGCAGCTCTTTCTACGACAGGGGTAACGAGCAGTACTTC. It specifies CASSSFYDRGNEQYF. J is TRBJ2-7 and V is TRBV7-2, with 8 nucleotides matching TRBD1. The CDR3 is 15 residues long. Germline CDR1 SGHTA, CDR2 FQGNSA. V was clipped by 4 bases and J by 5 bases; unmatched bases: 10.

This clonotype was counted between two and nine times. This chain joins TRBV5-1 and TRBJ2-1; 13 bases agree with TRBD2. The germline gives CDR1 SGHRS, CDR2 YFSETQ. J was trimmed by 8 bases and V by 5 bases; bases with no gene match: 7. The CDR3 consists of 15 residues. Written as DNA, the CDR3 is TGCGCCAGCAGGATACTAGCGGGAGGGAGCGATGAGCAGTTCTTC. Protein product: CASRILAGGSDEQFF. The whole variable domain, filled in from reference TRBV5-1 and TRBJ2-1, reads KAGVTQTPRYLIKTRGQQVTLSCSPISGHRSVSWYQQTPGQGLQFLFEYFSETQRNKGNFPGRFSGRQFSNSRSEMNVSTLELGDSALYLCASRILAGGSDEQFFGPGTRLTVL.

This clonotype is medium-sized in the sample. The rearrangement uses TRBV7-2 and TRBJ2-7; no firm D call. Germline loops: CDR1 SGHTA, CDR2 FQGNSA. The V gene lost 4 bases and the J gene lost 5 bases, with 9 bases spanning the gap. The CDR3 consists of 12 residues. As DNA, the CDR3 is TGTGCCAGCAGCTATAACTTAGACGAGCAGTACTTC. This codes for CASSYNLDEQYF.

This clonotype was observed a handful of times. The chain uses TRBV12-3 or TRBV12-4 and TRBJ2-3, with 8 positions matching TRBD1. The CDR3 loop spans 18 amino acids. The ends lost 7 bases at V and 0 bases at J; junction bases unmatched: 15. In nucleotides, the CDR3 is TGTGCCAGCATCCCAGGGAGACAGGGGTTGCGGAGCACAGATACGCAGTATTTT. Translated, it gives CASIPGRQGLRSTDTQYF.